Reported below is one TCR beta chain. The antigen is not known. Repertoires were generated with immunoSEQ multiplex PCR, while TCRdb's copy carries only in-frame clones and drops some. The table includes 25,000 to 35,000 clones, around 85% detected once. The CDR3 totals 15 residues. The V gene lost 5 bases and the J gene lost 3 bases, with 15 bases spanning the gap. From germline, CDR1 is MNHEY and CDR2 SMNVEV (reference sequence). The data stem from a study of OX40 agonist ivuxolimab in advanced cancers. Study results and limitations: Both CD4+ and CD8+ T cell populations in blood had undergone clonal expansion by week 6 at 0.1 to 3.0 mg/kg. Still undetermined is the antigen specificity of the expanded peripheral T cells.

Autoimmune disease history or systemic immunosuppression meant exclusion. Baseline was the first blood sampling point, followed by cycle 4 day 1 and cycle 7 day 1. The rearrangement links TRBV27 to TRBJ2-3; D possibly uses TRBD1 or TRBD2 (5 bases each). This specimen consisted of CD4+ or CD8+ T cells sorted from blood, obtained in a trial of the OX40 agonist ivuxolimab. This receptor was identified in an adult with an advanced solid tumor such as melanoma, head and neck, liver or kidney cancer. The CDR3: CASSTLRERTDTQYF. DNA for the CDR3: TGTGCCAGCAGTACCCTCAGGGAGAGGACAGATACGCAGTATTTT.